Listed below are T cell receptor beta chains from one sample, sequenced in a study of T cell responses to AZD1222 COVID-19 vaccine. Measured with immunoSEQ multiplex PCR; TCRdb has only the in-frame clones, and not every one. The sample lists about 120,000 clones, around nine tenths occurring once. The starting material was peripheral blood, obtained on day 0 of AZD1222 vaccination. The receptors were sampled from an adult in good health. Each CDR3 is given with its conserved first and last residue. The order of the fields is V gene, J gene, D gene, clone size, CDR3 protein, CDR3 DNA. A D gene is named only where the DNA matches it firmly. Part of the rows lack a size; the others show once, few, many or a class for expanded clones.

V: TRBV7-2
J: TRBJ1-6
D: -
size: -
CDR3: CASSLVLDSPLHF
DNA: TGTGCCAGCAGCTTAGTTTTGGATTCACCCCTCCACTTT

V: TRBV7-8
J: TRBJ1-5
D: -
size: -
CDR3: CASSLGAVSNQPQHF
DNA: TGTGCCAGCAGCTTAGGGGCGGTAAGCAATCAGCCCCAGCATTTT

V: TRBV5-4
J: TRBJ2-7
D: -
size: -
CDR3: CASRGGLSYEQYF
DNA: TGTGCCTCCCGAGGGGGACTCTCCTACGAGCAGTACTTC

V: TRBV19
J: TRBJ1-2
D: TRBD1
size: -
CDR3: CASSMGAGTGAERGYTF
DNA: TGTGCCAGTAGTATGGGGGCCGGGACAGGCGCAGAACGGGGCTACACCTTC

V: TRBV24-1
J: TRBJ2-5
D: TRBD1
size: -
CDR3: CATSTPGQGPKGETQYF
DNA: TGTGCCACCAGTACCCCGGGACAGGGGCCTAAGGGAGAGACCCAGTACTTC

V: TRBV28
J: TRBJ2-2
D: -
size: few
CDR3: CASTLGIRTTGELFF
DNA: TGTGCCAGCACCTTGGGAATCCGCACGACCGGGGAGCTGTTTTTT

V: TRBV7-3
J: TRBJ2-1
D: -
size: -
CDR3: CASSRATIARNEQFF
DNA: TGTGCCAGCAGCCGGGCAACCATAGCTCGCAATGAGCAGTTCTTC

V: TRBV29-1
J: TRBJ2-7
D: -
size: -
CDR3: CSVRLGGGPLRYEQYF
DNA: TGCAGCGTTAGGTTGGGAGGGGGGCCCCTAAGATACGAGCAGTACTTC

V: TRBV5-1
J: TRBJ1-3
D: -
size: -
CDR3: CASSLEGLAGNTIYF
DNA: TGCGCCAGCAGCTTGGAAGGGTTGGCTGGAAACACCATATATTTT

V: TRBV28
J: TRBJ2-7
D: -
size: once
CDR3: CASSLAYEQYF
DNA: TGTGCCAGCAGTTTGGCCTACGAGCAGTACTTC

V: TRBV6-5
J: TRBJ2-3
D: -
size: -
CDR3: CASRPVPTADTQYF
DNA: TGTGCCAGCAGGCCTGTACCGACGGCCGATACGCAGTATTTT